Presented here are 20 T cell receptor beta chains from one specimen sequenced in a study of Ad26.COV2.S vaccination and SARS-CoV-2 variants. Indicated treatment: some 19 received Ad26.COV2.S at low or high dose, single or two shots; about 5 received placebo; per-sample allocation not given. The samples date from day 63 after the first vaccine or placebo injection. Generated by immunoSEQ multiplex PCR, the TCRdb table keeps only in-frame clones and is missing some. The sample holds about 350,000 clones, roughly 84% seen once. The source was peripheral blood, collected in a trial of Ad26.COV2.S vaccine versus placebo. These receptors came from a person aged 18-60 years who received the Ad26.COV2.S COVID-19 vaccine or a placebo.

This clone was counted a few times. V is TRBV7-9 and J is TRBJ2-3, with D unresolved. The V gene's germline CDR1 is SEHNR and CDR2 FQNEAQ (reference sequence). This CDR3 is built from 14 residues. V lost 1 base, J lost 5 bases, and 10 bases lay in between. CDR3 sequence (DNA): TGTGCCAGCAGCTTAGAGCGCGCCGTAGATACGCAGTATTTT. As protein: CASSLERAVDTQYF.

This clone occurred many times. J is TRBJ1-5 and V is TRBV6-1; D ambiguous. Trimming stripped 3 bases from V and 0 bases from J, with 15 bases between. The CDR3 covers 17 residues. In germline, CDR1 is MNHNS, CDR2 SASEGT. The CDR3 nucleotides read TGTGCCAGCAGTGAGAAGGGTTGGGGTAGTAGCAATCAGCCCCAGCATTTT. It is translated as CASSEKGWGSSNQPQHF.

The CDR3 reads CASHRTGLDSNQPQHF. The CDR3 DNA reads TGTGCCAGCCACCGGACAGGGCTCGATAGCAATCAGCCCCAGCATTTT. The chain joins TRBV5-6 to TRBJ1-5, with 8 bases identical to TRBD1. From germline, CDR1 is SGHDT and CDR2 YYEEEE. Trimming took 7 bases from V and 0 from J; bases not matched to a gene: 9. The CDR3 loop spans 16 amino acids.

This sequence joins TRBV2 and TRBJ1-3, with D tentatively TRBD1 (5 bases). This CDR3 has 17 residues. CDR1 is SNHLY, CDR2 FYNNEI, per germline. V was cut by 6 bases and J by 0 bases, with 18 bases left in between. The CDR3 nucleotides are TGTGCCAGCAGAGATACCCCGGGACGGAGCTCTGGAAACACCATATATTTT. Translation gives CASRDTPGRSSGNTIYF.

Remarks on this clone: The DNA is omitted, as the CDR3 cannot be located on it reliably, and the CDR3 follows TCRdb's listing. This chain links TRBV23-1 with TRBJ2-6; no check of the table's D call, TRBD1, against the DNA was made. TRBV23-1 carries the ORF label, with uncertain function. Inclusive of both ends, the CDR3 amounts to 22 amino acids. The CDR3 loop reads CLRVRQQSEGAYILTGANVLTF.

This chain joins TRBV12-5 and TRBJ2-3; the match to TRBD2 covers 15 bases. V shed 1 base and J 6 bases; nucleotides not matched to a gene: 8. The CDR3 has 18 residues. CDR1 is LGHNT, CDR2 FRNRAP, per germline. The CDR3 DNA is TGTGCTAGTGGTTTGGACATTGGGACTAGCGGGGGGTTGGATACGCAGTATTTT. Translation gives CASGLDIGTSGGLDTQYF.

The CDR3 nucleotides are TGTGCCAGCAGGGGACAGACGTCCTACGAGCAGTACTTC. This encodes CASRGQTSYEQYF. The chain combines TRBV6-5 with TRBJ2-7, with TRBD1 identical over 7 bases. There are 13 residues in the CDR3. Trimming removed 6 bases from V and 1 base from J; junction bases left unmatched: 3. Germline assignment: CDR1 MNHEY and CDR2 SVGAGI.

V is TRBV5-1 and J is TRBJ2-3; D is uncertain. Trimming removed 1 base at V and 6 bases at J, with 9 bases between. Germline-derived CDR1 and CDR2 are SGHRS and YFSETQ. This CDR3 is 13 amino acids long. CDR3 bases: TGCGCCAGCAGCTTGAAGGCCAGGGATACGCAGTATTTT. It translates to CASSLKARDTQYF.

V and J are TRBV28 and TRBJ1-3, with D maybe TRBD1 (5 bases). The CDR3 spans 15 residues. CDR1 is MDHEN, CDR2 SYDVKM, per germline. V shed 6 bases and J shed 3 bases, with 15 bases lying between them. DNA for the CDR3: TGTGCCAGCAGCGGGGGGACTCTAGGTGGAAACACCATATATTTT. The encoded protein is CASSGGTLGGNTIYF. Looking up the rest from reference TRBV28 and TRBJ1-3 gives the full variable domain: DVKVTQSSRYLVKRTGEKVFLECVQDMDHENMFWYRQDPGLGLRLIYFSYDVKMKEKGDIPEGYSVSREKKERFSLILESASTNQTSMYLCASSGGTLGGNTIYFGEGSWLTVV.

V usage is TRBV5-3 and J usage is TRBJ1-1; D possibly corresponds to TRBD1 (5 bases). TRBV5-3 is reported as an ORF; its role is uncertain. V lost 1 base and J lost 7, with 17 bases in between. The CDR3 covers 15 residues. CDR3 sequence (DNA): TGTGCCAGAAGCTTGTGCAAGCAAGTCGGGGGTGAAGCTTTCTTT. This sequence encodes CARSLCKQVGGEAFF.

The chain links TRBV6-2 or TRBV6-3 to TRBJ2-1, with TRBD2 identical over 10 bases. The CDR3 consists of 15 residues. Germline V gene lookup returns CDR1 MNHEY and CDR2 SVGEGT. V was pared by 6 bases and J by 6 bases, with 8 bases of the junction left unmatched. The CDR3 region is CASSQGGLATNEQFF. Here the CDR3 DNA reads TGTGCCAGCAGCCAGGGGGGACTAGCGACCAATGAGCAGTTCTTC.

This chain joins TRBV18 and TRBJ1-5; D ambiguous. The germline CDR1 and CDR2 sequences are KGHSH and LQKENI. V was trimmed by 1 base and J by 1 base, leaving 14 bases between them. The CDR3 covers 17 residues. The CDR3 sequence is CASSPRGNLLSNQPQHF. In DNA, the CDR3 is TGTGCCAGCTCACCACGTGGCAACCTGCTGAGCAATCAGCCCCAGCATTTT.

This sequence joins TRBV6-5 and TRBJ1-2; no clear D gene. CDR1 is MNHEY, CDR2 SVGAGI, per germline. Deletions cut 2 bases from V and 8 bases from J, with 12 bases between. The CDR3 consists of 13 residues. The CDR3 DNA follows: TGTGCCAGCAGTTACGCCGACGTTGGCGGCTACACCTTC. Translation gives CASSYADVGGYTF.

About this clone itself: In the same sample, other DNA sequences code for this CDR3. The rearrangement joins TRBV5-1 to TRBJ2-7; TRBD1 might be the D (5 bases). Trimming stripped 3 bases from V and 4 bases from J, with 11 bases between. The CDR3 runs to 13 residues. Germline V gives CDR1 SGHRS, CDR2 YFSETQ. CDR3 sequence (DNA): TGCGCCAGCAGCTCTGACAGAGCTTACGAGCAGTACTTC. Translated: CASSSDRAYEQYF.

The chain combines TRBV12-3 or TRBV12-4 with TRBJ2-7; D is possibly TRBD1 or TRBD2 (6 bases each). The V and J ends lost 10 bases and 9 bases respectively, with 22 bases between them. The CDR3 extends over 13 amino acids. CDR3 sequence: CATRPGAGIWQYF. For the CDR3, the DNA is TGTGCCACCCGACCGGGGGCGGGGATCTGGCAGTACTTC.

The chain is built from TRBV6-2 or TRBV6-3 and TRBJ2-1; a possible D gene is TRBD2 (6 bases). Trimming cost V 6 bases and J 8 bases, with 11 bases left between them. Germline loops: CDR1 MNHEY, CDR2 SVGEGT. The CDR3 is 12 amino acids. CDR3 nucleotide sequence: TGTGCCAGCAGCTTCGAGCGGGATGAGCAGTTCTTC. Protein: CASSFERDEQFF.

The rearrangement uses TRBV4-3 and TRBJ2-3; D may match TRBD1 or TRBD2 (5 bases each). The V gene's germline CDR1 is LGHNA and CDR2 YSLEER. The CDR3 totals 17 residues. The germline V and J ends were trimmed by 0 bases and 1 base, with 14 bases remaining between them. The CDR3 here is CASSQDSGGRRTDTQYF. CDR3 bases: TGCGCCAGCAGCCAAGATAGTGGGGGACGCCGCACAGATACGCAGTATTTT.

CDR3 nucleotide sequence: TGTGCCAGCAGCACTAAAAGCAATCCTAGCGGGGGTAGCTCCTACAATGAGCAGTTCTTC. This codes for CASSTKSNPSGGSSYNEQFF. The V and J genes are TRBV21-1 and TRBJ2-1; no DNA check was done on the table's D call, TRBD2. TRBV21-1 is deemed a pseudogene. The length of the CDR3 is 20 residues.

The chain recombines TRBV2 with TRBJ2-7; 8 bases fit TRBD1. With 11 bases clipped from V and 0 bases from J, the junction kept 9 bases outside the gene matches. Germline CDR1 SNHLY, CDR2 FYNNEI. CDR3 length: 14 residues. CDR3: CAGKWDRSSYEQYF. The CDR3 DNA reads as TGTGCCGGGAAGTGGGACAGGAGCTCCTACGAGCAGTACTTC.

The rearrangement uses TRBV27 and TRBJ2-2; no reliable D call. CDR3 length: 15 residues. CDR1 and CDR2 from the germline V gene are MNHEY and SMNVEV (reference sequence). V was trimmed by 2 bases and J by 3 bases, leaving 10 bases between them. CDR3 in DNA: TGTGCCAGCAGTTTAGGGATAGGGTACACCGGGGAGCTGTTTTTT. It specifies CASSLGIGYTGELFF.